Listed here are 21 T cell receptor beta chains from one sample, sequenced in a study of blood T cell repertoires in COVID-19. Sequencing was performed with immunoSEQ multiplex PCR; in TCRdb, only in-frame clones are kept and a portion is missing. The repertoire includes some 340,000 clones, 90% of them detected once, and approximately 4.1% sits in the top ten. The sample comprised PBMCs or T cells enriched from blood (not recorded which). All receptors derive from a woman in her 30s who had been exposed to COVID-19.

J is TRBJ2-2 and V is TRBV10-3; TRBD2 aligns across 9 bases. The length of the CDR3 is 16 residues. The ends lost 3 bases at V and 6 bases at J; junction bases unmatched: 8. From germline, CDR1 is ENHRY and CDR2 SYGVKD. This CDR3 reads CAISDPGTSWAGELFF. In DNA, the CDR3 is TGTGCCATCAGTGACCCGGGGACTAGCTGGGCCGGGGAGCTGTTTTTT.

The J gene is TRBJ2-3, the V gene TRBV9; D ambiguous. V was shortened by 0 bases and J by 2 bases, with 4 bases between the two germline ends. CDR1 and CDR2 (germline): SGDLS, YYNGEE. CDR3 size: 13 residues. The CDR3 nucleotides read TGTGCCAGCAGCGTAGGGCCCACAGATACGCAGTATTTT. Protein sequence: CASSVGPTDTQYF.

This sequence joins TRBV15 and TRBJ2-5; 7 bases are shared with TRBD2. CDR3 size: 14 residues. CDR1 is LNHNV, CDR2 YYDKDF, per germline (reference sequence). J lost 1 base, V lost 3 bases, and 2 bases had no gene match. The CDR3 loop is CATSSGTTQETQYF. CDR3 sequence (DNA): TGTGCCACCAGCAGCGGGACTACCCAAGAGACCCAGTACTTC.

V gene TRBV28 combines with J gene TRBJ2-7, with 9 bases matching TRBD1. The germline gives CDR1 MDHEN, CDR2 SYDVKM. The junction had 10 bases not matched to a gene; V was cut back by 2 bases and J by 5 bases. The CDR3 contains 16 residues. CDR3 amino acids: CASSLPGTGIGDEQYF. CDR3 nucleotide sequence: TGTGCCAGCAGTTTACCCGGGACAGGGATAGGTGACGAGCAGTACTTC.

The chain recombines TRBV27 with TRBJ1-2; D is uncertain. Germline V gives CDR1 MNHEY, CDR2 SMNVEV (reference sequence). CDR3 length equals 15 residues. Between the trimmed V and J ends, which lost 6 bases and 1 base, there was a span of 15 bases. CDR3 amino acids: CASSPGLGLNYGYTF. The CDR3 nucleotides read TGTGCCAGCAGCCCAGGACTCGGCCTTAACTATGGCTACACCTTC.

The CDR3 loop is CASSVRLLGGPDTQYF. The CDR3 nucleotides are TGTGCCAGCAGCGTCCGGCTTCTAGGGGGACCAGATACGCAGTATTTT. V gene TRBV9 combines with J gene TRBJ2-3; a weak D match, TRBD1 (6 bases). CDR3 length: 16 amino acids. V was trimmed by 2 bases and J by 4 bases, leaving 17 bases between them. Germline CDR1 SGDLS, CDR2 YYNGEE.

CDR3 sequence: CASSYGRGYEQYF. The DNA of the CDR3 is TGTGCCAGCAGCTACGGACGGGGCTACGAGCAGTACTTC. V and J are TRBV7-6 and TRBJ2-7, with D perhaps TRBD2 (5 bases). V gave up 4 bases and J gave up 3 bases, with 10 bases separating them. Germline CDR1 SGHVS, CDR2 FNYEAQ. The CDR3 is 13 residues long.

This chain connects TRBV5-1 to TRBJ2-3; 10 nucleotides agree with TRBD2. V was clipped by 4 bases and J by 1 base; unmatched bases: 3. The CDR3 extends over 15 amino acids. Germline V gene sequence: CDR1 SGHRS, CDR2 YFSETQ. DNA of the CDR3: TGCGCCAGCAGCCGGGGGACTAGCGGCACAGATACGCAGTATTTT. Amino acids: CASSRGTSGTDTQYF.

This chain joins TRBV18 and TRBJ1-2; perhaps TRBD1 as D (5 bases). V was cut by 5 bases and J by 4 bases, with 14 bases left in between. Germline V CDR1 and CDR2: KGHSH, LQKENI. The CDR3 consists of 14 residues. Here the CDR3 reads CASSRGRDSYGYTF. The CDR3 coding sequence is TGTGCCAGCTCAAGAGGCAGGGATTCCTATGGCTACACCTTC.

The chain combines TRBV2 with TRBJ1-1, with D unclear. There are 13 residues in the CDR3. Trimming removed 10 bases at V and 10 bases at J, with 22 bases between. Germline lookup yields CDR1 SNHLY and CDR2 FYNNEI. In DNA, the CDR3 is TGTGCCACCCGGGGTGAGCTAATGGATGTAGCTTTCTTT. It codes for CATRGELMDVAFF.

A single count supports this clone. The rearrangement links TRBV24-1 to TRBJ1-3, with D possibly being TRBD1 (5 bases). CDR1 is KGHDR and CDR2 is SFDVKD in the germline V gene. This CDR3 is 15 amino acids long. V shed 3 bases and J shed 0 bases, with 8 bases lying between them. The CDR3 loop is CATSDPTASGNTIYF. The CDR3 nucleotides read TGTGCCACCAGTGATCCGACAGCCTCTGGAAACACCATATATTTT.

The genes are TRBV5-6 and TRBJ1-2; tentative D call: TRBD1 (6 bases). Trimming took off 3 bases at V and 6 bases at J, with 21 bases between the two ends. The CDR3 has 16 amino acids. Germline-derived CDR1 and CDR2 are SGHDT and YYEEEE. CDR3 sequence (DNA): TGTGCCAGCAGCTCCTCCCCGTCCACACAGGGCCATGGCTACACCTTC. This sequence encodes CASSSSPSTQGHGYTF.

With respect to this clone: Distinct nucleotide sequences in the sample also encode this CDR3. The chain carries TRBV10-3 and TRBJ2-7, with TRBD1 identical over 7 bases. Germline CDR1 is ENHRY and CDR2 is SYGVKD. The CDR3 has 14 amino acids. The trim removed 5 bases at V and 0 bases at J, leaving 4 bases unmatched. The CDR3 spells CAISRTGSSYEQYF. The CDR3 DNA sequence: TGTGCCATCAGTAGGACAGGCAGCTCCTACGAGCAGTACTTC.

The chain couples TRBV6-4 to TRBJ1-2, with 9 bases lining up with TRBD1. CDR3 length equals 19 residues. After removal of 0 bases from V and 3 bases from J, the junction contained 14 bases not matched to a gene. Germline V CDR1 and CDR2: MRHNA, SNTAGT. The CDR3, as DNA: TGTGCCAGCAGTGACTCGTCCAGGCGGGACAGGGTAATCGACTATGGCTACACCTTC. Translating gives CASSDSSRRDRVIDYGYTF.

There are a few counts of this clone. The chain recombines TRBV10-3 with TRBJ1-1; tentatively, D is TRBD1 (6 bases). The CDR3 covers 14 residues. Germline CDR1 and CDR2: ENHRY and SYGVKD. V was cut by 7 bases and J by 2 bases, with 14 bases left in between. The CDR3 here is CAITRTELNTEAFF. The CDR3, as DNA: TGTGCCATCACCCGGACAGAACTAAACACTGAAGCTTTCTTT.

The chain combines TRBV18 with TRBJ2-1, with a tentative D call TRBD2 (5 bases). Per the germline V gene, CDR1 is KGHSH and CDR2 is LQKENI. V was cut by 0 bases and J by 6 bases, with 9 bases left in between. The CDR3 totals 14 residues. The CDR3 region has the DNA TGTGCCAGCTCACCACCCGGGGTAGGCAATGAGCAGTTCTTC. Amino acids: CASSPPGVGNEQFF.

This sequence joins TRBV6-5 and TRBJ1-2; tentatively, D is TRBD1 (5 bases). Deletions cut 6 bases from V and 4 bases from J, with 15 bases between. This CDR3 spans 14 amino acids. From germline, CDR1 is MNHEY and CDR2 SVGAGI. The CDR3 DNA reads TGTGCCAGCAGCCGACCGGGGGGGGGCTATGGCTACACCTTC. Translating it yields CASSRPGGGYGYTF.

J is TRBJ2-5 and V is TRBV5-1, with 11 nucleotides matching TRBD2. The CDR3 length is 15 residues. Germline assignment: CDR1 SGHRS and CDR2 YFSETQ. V was clipped by 5 bases and J by 4 bases; unmatched bases: 7. CDR3 bases: TGCGCCAGCAGGCCTAGCGGGGGGTTTGGAGAGACCCAGTACTTC. This sequence encodes CASRPSGGFGETQYF.

This clone was observed once. In DNA, the CDR3 is TGTGCCAGCAGTTTAGAAGTGGGACACTCCTACGAGCAGTACTTC. Protein product: CASSLEVGHSYEQYF. The rearrangement joins TRBV27 to TRBJ2-7, with D possibly TRBD1 on 6 matching bases. The germline gives CDR1 MNHEY, CDR2 SMNVEV (reference sequence). Trimming cost V 2 bases and J 0 bases, with 11 bases left between them. This CDR3 has 15 residues.

This chain connects TRBV20-1 to TRBJ2-7; TRBD1 aligns across 9 bases. The J segment lost 5 bases and the V segment lost 3 bases, leaving 11 bases of the junction unmatched. Germline lookup yields CDR1 DFQATT and CDR2 SNEGSKA (reference sequence). This CDR3 contains 15 residues. CDR3 region: CSASQRTGEVDEQYF. CDR3 nucleotide sequence: TGCAGTGCTAGTCAACGGACAGGGGAGGTGGACGAGCAGTACTTC.

V and J are TRBV24-1 and TRBJ2-4, with D possibly being TRBD2 (5 bases). Trimming took 4 bases from V and 3 from J, leaving 12 bases between them. Germline assignment: CDR1 KGHDR and CDR2 SFDVKD. The CDR3 is made up of 15 amino acids. CDR3 in DNA: TGTGCCACCAGTGACCCCCCCGGGGACAAAAACATTCAGTACTTC. It specifies CATSDPPGDKNIQYF.